The clone carrying this T cell receptor (beta chain) was recorded at least ten times. From the RT-PCR reads, TCRdb called clonotypes with MiXCR, one entry per CDR3 protein. The sample holds about 160,000 distinct CDR3 sequences, approximately 10% seen once. This entry comes from a study of response to subunit inactivated influenza vaccine. The CDR3 covers 13 residues. Looked up from germline, CDR1 is SGDLS and CDR2 is YYNGEE. Between the trimmed V and J ends, which lost 4 bases and 7 bases, there was a span of 11 bases. The chain links TRBV9 to TRBJ1-4, with TRBD1 as a possible D gene (6 bases). This specimen consisted of non-naive T cells sorted from PBMCs, obtained 45 days after vaccination. This sequence originates from a man in his forties or fifties who received an inactivated influenza vaccine. CDR3 residues: CASSSRGGEKLFF. CDR3 bases: TGTGCCAGCAGCTCCAGGGGTGGTGAAAAACTGTTTTTT.